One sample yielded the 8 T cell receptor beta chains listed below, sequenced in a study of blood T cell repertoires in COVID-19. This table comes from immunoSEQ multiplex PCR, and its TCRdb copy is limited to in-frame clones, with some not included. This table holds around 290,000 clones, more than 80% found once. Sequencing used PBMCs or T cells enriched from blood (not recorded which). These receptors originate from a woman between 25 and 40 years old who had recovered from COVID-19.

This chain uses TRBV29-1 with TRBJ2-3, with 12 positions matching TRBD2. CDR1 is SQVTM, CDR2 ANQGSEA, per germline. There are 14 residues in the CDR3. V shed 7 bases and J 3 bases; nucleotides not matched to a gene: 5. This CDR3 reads CSAKTSGRTDTQYF. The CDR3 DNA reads TGCAGCGCAAAGACTAGCGGGAGAACAGATACGCAGTATTTT.

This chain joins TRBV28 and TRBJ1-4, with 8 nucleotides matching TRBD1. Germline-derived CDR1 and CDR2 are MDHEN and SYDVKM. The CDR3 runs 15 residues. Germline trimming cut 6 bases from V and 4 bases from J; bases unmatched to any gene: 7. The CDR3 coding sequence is TGTGCCAGCAGCGCCCAGACAGGGGTTAATGAAAAACTGTTTTTT. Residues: CASSAQTGVNEKLFF.

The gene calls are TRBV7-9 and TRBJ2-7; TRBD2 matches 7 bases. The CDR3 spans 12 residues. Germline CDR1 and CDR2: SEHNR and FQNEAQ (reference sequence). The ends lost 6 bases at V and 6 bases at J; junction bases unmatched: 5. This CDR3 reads CASSPGGFEQYF. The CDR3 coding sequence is TGTGCCAGCAGTCCGGGGGGATTCGAGCAGTACTTC.

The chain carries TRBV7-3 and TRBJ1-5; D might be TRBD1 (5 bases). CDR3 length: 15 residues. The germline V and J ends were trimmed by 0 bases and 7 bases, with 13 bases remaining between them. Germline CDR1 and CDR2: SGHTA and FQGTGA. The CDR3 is CASSLTGGLGQPQHF. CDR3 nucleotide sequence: TGTGCCAGCAGCTTAACGGGGGGTCTAGGGCAGCCCCAGCATTTT.

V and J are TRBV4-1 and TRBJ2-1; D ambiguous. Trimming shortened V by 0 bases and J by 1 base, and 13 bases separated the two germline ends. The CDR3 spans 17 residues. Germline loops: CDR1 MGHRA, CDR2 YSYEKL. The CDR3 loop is CASSQDPQEISYNEQFF. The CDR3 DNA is TGCGCCAGCAGCCAAGATCCCCAGGAAATATCCTACAATGAGCAGTTCTTC.

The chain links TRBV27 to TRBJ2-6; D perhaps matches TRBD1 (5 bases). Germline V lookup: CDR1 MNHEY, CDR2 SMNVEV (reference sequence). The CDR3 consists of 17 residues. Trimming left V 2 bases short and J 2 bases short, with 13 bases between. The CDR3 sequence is CASSLLTDLPGANVLTF. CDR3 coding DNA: TGTGCCAGCAGTTTACTGACAGATTTGCCTGGGGCCAACGTCCTGACTTTC.

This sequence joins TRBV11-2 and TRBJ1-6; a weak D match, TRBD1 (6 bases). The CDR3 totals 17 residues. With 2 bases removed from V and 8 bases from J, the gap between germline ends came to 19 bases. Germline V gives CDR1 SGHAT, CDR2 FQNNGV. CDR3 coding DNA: TGTGCCAGCAGCTTAACGACGGGGGGCGTTCAGGATTCACCCCTCCACTTT. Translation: CASSLTTGGVQDSPLHF.

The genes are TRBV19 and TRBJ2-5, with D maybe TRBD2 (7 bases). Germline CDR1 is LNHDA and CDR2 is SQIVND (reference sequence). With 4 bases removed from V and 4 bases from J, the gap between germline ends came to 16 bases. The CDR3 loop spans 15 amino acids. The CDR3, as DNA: TGTGCCAGTAGTAGTTCAGGGGTAGCGGGAGAGACCCAGTACTTC. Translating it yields CASSSSGVAGETQYF. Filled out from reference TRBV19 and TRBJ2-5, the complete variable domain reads DGGITQSPKYLFRKEGQNVTLSCEQNLNHDAMYWYRQDPGQGLRLIYYSQIVNDFQKGDIAEGYSVSREKKESFPLTVTSAQKNPTAFYLCASSSSGVAGETQYFGPGTRLLVL.